Listed below are T cell receptor beta chains from one sample, sequenced in a study of blood T cell repertoires in COVID-19. Sequencing used immunoSEQ multiplex PCR; TCRdb keeps in-frame clones, though not all of them. This table holds over 200,000 clones, under 90% found once. Material: PBMCs or T cells enriched from blood (not recorded which). Every receptor here comes from a man between 18 and 35 years old who had recovered from COVID-19. Both conserved end residues are part of each CDR3. D genes are given only for firm matches. Size values are once, few and many counts, or a class for expanded clones, and some rows have none.

TRBJ1-1,TRBV5-1,-,TRBD1,CASGAGTGMIEAFF,TGCGCCAGCGGAGCCGGGACAGGGATGATTGAAGCTTTCTTT
TRBJ2-2,TRBV11-2,-,TRBD2,CASSWAGGPNTGELFF,TGTGCCAGCAGCTGGGCGGGGGGGCCGAACACCGGGGAGCTGTTTTTT
TRBJ2-7,TRBV6-1,-,TRBD1,CASSEYFGTGSYEQYF,TGTGCCAGCAGTGAATATTTTGGGACAGGGTCCTACGAGCAGTACTTC
TRBJ2-2,TRBV6-6,once,-,CASTGRDSPTGELFF,TGTGCCAGCACTGGCCGGGACTCTCCCACCGGGGAGCTGTTTTTT
TRBJ1-2,TRBV28,-,TRBD1,CASSLSGDRVGYGYTF,TGTGCCAGCAGTTTATCGGGGGACAGGGTGGGGTATGGCTACACCTTC
TRBJ1-2,TRBV27,once,TRBD1,CASSSGTGLGYGYTF,TGTGCCAGCAGTTCCGGGACAGGGCTTGGGTATGGCTACACCTTC
TRBJ2-2,TRBV7-3,once,-,CASSPRGAEDPPGELFF,TGTGCCAGCAGCCCCCGGGGGGCGGAGGATCCCCCCGGGGAGCTGTTTTTT
TRBJ2-5,TRBV4-1,-,TRBD2,CASSRIVRGENQETQYF,TGCGCCAGCAGTCGCATTGTTCGGGGGGAAAACCAAGAGACCCAGTACTTC
TRBJ2-1,TRBV11-3,few,TRBD2,CASSPSGGNNNEQFF,TGTGCCAGCAGCCCCAGCGGGGGGAATAACAATGAGCAGTTCTTC
TRBJ1-1,TRBV10-3,-,-,CAISGTTNTEAFF,TGTGCCATCAGTGGGACAACGAACACTGAAGCTTTCTTT
TRBJ2-7,TRBV28,-,TRBD2,CASSLPTSGGAYEQYF,TGTGCCAGCAGTTTGCCCACTAGCGGGGGAGCCTACGAGCAGTACTTC
TRBJ1-6,TRBV28,-,TRBD1,CASSTTTGVSNSPLHF,TGTGCCAGCAGCACGACCACAGGGGTTAGCAATTCACCCCTCCACTTT
TRBJ1-2,TRBV28,-,-,CASSSPRGDGYTF,TGTGCCAGCAGTTCGCCCAGGGGAGATGGCTACACCTTC
TRBJ2-2,TRBV24-1,-,-,CATSDKGTGELFF,TGTGCCACCAGTGATAAGGGGACCGGGGAGCTGTTTTTT
TRBJ1-5,TRBV28,-,TRBD1,CASSRDRERHSEPQHF,TGTGCCAGCAGTAGGGACAGGGAGCGACACTCCGAGCCCCAGCATTTT
TRBJ2-1,TRBV11-1,once,TRBD2,CASRPEVAGAGEQFF,TGTGCCAGCAGACCCGAGGTAGCGGGAGCCGGGGAGCAGTTCTTC
TRBJ1-2,TRBV30,-,-,CAWRVYPLGGYTF,TGTGCCTGGAGAGTCTACCCACTTGGTGGCTACACCTTC
TRBJ1-6,TRBV30,once,TRBD1,CACPARTGLAESYNSPLHF,TGTGCCTGCCCAGCTAGGACAGGGTTGGCCGAATCCTATAATTCACCCCTCCACTTT
TRBJ2-1,TRBV25-1,-,TRBD1,CASSPPPPGQSSYNEQFF,TGTGCCAGCAGTCCACCCCCCCCGGGACAGAGCTCCTACAATGAGCAGTTCTTC
TRBJ2-2,TRBV4-1,once,TRBD2,CASSPRGLPGNTGELFF,TGCGCCAGCAGCCCGAGGGGACTACCGGGGAACACCGGGGAGCTGTTTTTT
TRBJ2-1,TRBV5-6,-,TRBD1,CASSFTSGQGIVKQFF,TGTGCCAGCAGCTTCACCTCGGGACAGGGAATTGTAAAGCAGTTCTTC
TRBJ1-3,TRBV7-8,-,TRBD1,CASSLGTGGFGNTIYF,TGTGCCAGCAGCCTCGGAACAGGGGGCTTTGGAAACACCATATATTTT
TRBJ2-5,TRBV27,-,TRBD1,CASKQTGGAWETQYF,TGTGCCAGCAAACAGACAGGGGGCGCCTGGGAGACCCAGTACTTC
TRBJ2-1,TRBV5-1,-,-,CASRTRLVEDNEQFF,TGCGCCAGCCGGACGAGACTAGTTGAGGACAATGAGCAGTTCTTC
TRBJ2-6,TRBV15,-,-,CATSRNRESGANVLTF,TGTGCCACCAGCAGGAACAGGGAGTCTGGGGCCAACGTCCTGACTTTC
TRBJ1-2,TRBV6-5,few,TRBD1,CASRPYRGEGYGYTF,TGTGCCAGCAGACCCTACAGGGGTGAAGGCTATGGCTACACCTTC
TRBJ2-5,TRBV18,-,-,CASSPGHQETQYF,TGTGCCAGCTCACCAGGGCACCAAGAGACCCAGTACTTC
TRBJ1-4,TRBV25-1,-,TRBD1,CASRGRDRGQKLFF,TGTGCCAGCAGGGGCCGGGACAGGGGGCAAAAACTGTTTTTT
TRBJ2-2,TRBV25-1,-,TRBD1,CASSVGTGYSTGELFF,TGTGCCAGCAGTGTGGGGACAGGGTATAGCACCGGGGAGCTGTTTTTT
TRBJ2-3,TRBV11-3,-,TRBD2,CASSLLSAGGSTDTQYF,TGTGCCAGCAGCTTACTTTCAGCGGGAGGTAGCACAGATACGCAGTATTTT
TRBJ2-1,TRBV19,-,TRBD1,CASSLSGRGQGGNEQFF,TGTGCCAGTTCATTGTCCGGTCGTGGACAGGGGGGGAATGAGCAGTTCTTC
TRBJ2-7,TRBV7-9,-,TRBD2,CASSPRASGFYEQYF,TGTGCCAGCAGCCCCCGGGCTAGCGGGTTCTACGAGCAGTACTTC
TRBJ2-3,TRBV3-1/TRBV3-2,-,-,CASSQGYWQEGARTDTQYF,TGTGCCAGCAGCCAAGGGTATTGGCAGGAGGGGGCCCGCACAGATACGCAGTATTTT